These T cell receptor beta chains were read from a single sample in a study of early T cells in non-severe SARS-CoV-2 infection. MiXCR, run by TCRdb on the 5' RACE reads, gives a single entry per CDR3 protein. The sample has 95,000 to 150,000 distinct CDR3 sequences, more than 13% seen once; the top ten hold around a fifth. The specimen sequenced was whole blood. The receptors here all came from an adult who was a healthcare worker with PCR-confirmed SARS-CoV-2 infection or an uninfected control (not recorded which). Both conserved end residues are part of each CDR3. A D gene is named only where the DNA matches it firmly. Some rows have no size entry. The others give once, few or many, or a class for an expanded clone.

clone_size: few
d_call: -
j_call: TRBJ1-4
v_call: TRBV7-9
cdr3_nt: TGTGCCAGCAGCTTAGCTGAGGCAACTAATGAAAAACTGTTTTTT
cdr3_aa: CASSLAEATNEKLFF

clone_size: few
d_call: TRBD2
j_call: TRBJ2-3
v_call: TRBV2
cdr3_nt: TGTGCCAGCAGTGTGGTTAGCGGGGACACAGATACGCAGTATTTT
cdr3_aa: CASSVVSGDTDTQYF

clone_size: -
d_call: TRBD1
j_call: TRBJ1-6
v_call: TRBV19
cdr3_nt: TGTGCCAGCCACAGGGGGACTAATTCACCCCTCCACTTT
cdr3_aa: CASHRGTNSPLHF

clone_size: few
d_call: -
j_call: TRBJ2-2
v_call: TRBV6-1
cdr3_nt: TGTGCCAGCAGTGAAACGAACACCGGGGAGCTGTTTTTT
cdr3_aa: CASSETNTGELFF

clone_size: many
d_call: -
j_call: TRBJ1-6
v_call: TRBV12-3/TRBV12-4
cdr3_nt: TGTGCCAGCAGCGGCCGTACCTATAATTCACCCCTCCACTTT
cdr3_aa: CASSGRTYNSPLHF

clone_size: few
d_call: -
j_call: TRBJ1-1
v_call: TRBV4-1
cdr3_nt: TGCGCCAGCAGCCAGGGGACGGGCTACACTGAAGCTTTCTTT
cdr3_aa: CASSQGTGYTEAFF

clone_size: -
d_call: -
j_call: TRBJ2-2
v_call: TRBV7-8
cdr3_nt: TGTGCCAGTACGGAGGGGGCGAACACCGGGGAGCTGTTTTTT
cdr3_aa: CASTEGANTGELFF

clone_size: few
d_call: TRBD2
j_call: TRBJ2-7
v_call: TRBV10-3
cdr3_nt: TGTGCCATCAGGACCGGGACTAGCTTGAACGAGCAGTACTTC
cdr3_aa: CAIRTGTSLNEQYF

clone_size: -
d_call: -
j_call: TRBJ2-3
v_call: TRBV19
cdr3_nt: TGTGCCAGTAGTATTCGGCAGGACACAGATACGCAGTATTTT
cdr3_aa: CASSIRQDTDTQYF

clone_size: few
d_call: TRBD2
j_call: TRBJ2-1
v_call: TRBV7-6
cdr3_nt: TGTGCCAGCAGCCCGACTAGCGGGGGCTCCTACAATGAGCAGTTCTTC
cdr3_aa: CASSPTSGGSYNEQFF

clone_size: -
d_call: -
j_call: TRBJ2-7
v_call: TRBV5-1
cdr3_nt: TGCGCCAGCAGATGGGACGGCACTTCCTACGAGCAGTACTTC
cdr3_aa: CASRWDGTSYEQYF

clone_size: few
d_call: -
j_call: TRBJ1-1
v_call: TRBV12-3/TRBV12-4
cdr3_nt: TGTGCCAGCAGTCCAGACCAGTACACTGAAGCTTTCTTT
cdr3_aa: CASSPDQYTEAFF

clone_size: many
d_call: TRBD1
j_call: TRBJ2-7
v_call: TRBV10-1
cdr3_nt: TGCGCCAGCAGTGAAAACAGGGGCGAGCAGTACTTC
cdr3_aa: CASSENRGEQYF

clone_size: few
d_call: -
j_call: TRBJ2-2
v_call: TRBV14
cdr3_nt: TGTGCCAGCAGTAGGCAGAACACCGGGGAGCTGTTTTTT
cdr3_aa: CASSRQNTGELFF